The rows below give T cell receptor beta chains drawn from one sample of a study of Ad26.COV2.S vaccination and SARS-CoV-2 variants. Clones were read by immunoSEQ multiplex PCR, and TCRdb kept only the in-frame ones, dropping some. Among about 480,000 clones, roughly nine tenths were seen once, and the ten largest hold 9.5% to 15%. Specimen: peripheral blood, collected in a trial of Ad26.COV2.S vaccine versus placebo. These receptors were collected from a person aged 18 to 65 who received the Ad26.COV2.S COVID-19 vaccine or a placebo. CDR3s include the opening cysteine and the closing phenylalanine or tryptophan. The order of the fields is V gene, clone size, CDR3 protein. Size is omitted from some rows. Given values are once, few, many or a class for expanded clones.

>TRBV7-9|.
CASTLGGNYNEQFF
>TRBV6-2/TRBV6-3|.
CASSLGAVTEAFF
>TRBV27|.
CASSSPGQGRRETQYF
>TRBV5-8|.
CASSPGQPVGYGYTF
>TRBV30|once
CAWTEPVGQPYEQYF
>TRBV6-5|.
CASIGRPPGSHGYTF
>TRBV7-9|.
CASSSLRRETWQFF
>TRBV5-6|.
CASSLAGWNEQYF
>TRBV28|.
CASKGANEKLFF
>TRBV29-1|.
CSVQGAHEQFF
>TRBV6-2/TRBV6-3|few
CASSYSRTFPRRSQHF
>TRBV4-3|.
CASSQESTGVGNTIYF
>TRBV6-2/TRBV6-3|once
CASSPTSMYTGELFF
>TRBV29-1|.
CSVARGGQGEAFF
>TRBV29-1|.
CSVEGTGTSGSGTQYF
>TRBV6-2/TRBV6-3|.
CASSLGGAEAFF
>TRBV6-6|.
CASSYFEGGEQYF
>TRBV28|.
CASGRQGGPTYEQYF
>TRBV7-9|few
CASSLGSSEKLFF
>TRBV3-1/TRBV3-2|.
CASSQEWGTRVTDTQYF
>TRBV5-6|few
CASSPGLADNEQFF
>TRBV19|.
CASSNPGRDYGYTF
>TRBV18|.
CASCRDRQETQYF
>TRBV4-1|.
CASSQALGTYEQYF
>TRBV12-3/TRBV12-4|.
CASSLSPGHEQFF
>TRBV3-1/TRBV3-2|.
CASSLLPLAPYEQYF
>TRBV28|.
CASSKQGAGGYEQYF